The rows below give T cell receptor beta chains drawn from one sample of a study of blood T cell repertoires in COVID-19. Clones were read by immunoSEQ multiplex PCR, and TCRdb kept only the in-frame ones, dropping some. The sample carries about 260,000 clones, more than 75% recorded once. The sequenced material came from peripheral blood. The receptors originated from a man aged 35 to 55 who had recovered from COVID-19. Each CDR3 is given with its conserved first and last residue. The order of the fields is V gene, J gene, clone size, D gene, CDR3 DNA, CDR3 protein. The D gene is left open where the match is weak. The size field is filled for only some rows; it gives once, few, many or a size class.

TRBV7-9	TRBJ2-7	.	.	TGTGCCAGCAGCCCCCCTCGGACAAGAAGCTCCTACGAGCAGTACTTC	CASSPPRTRSSYEQYF
TRBV11-2	TRBJ1-2	.	.	TGTGCCAGCAGCTTAGAACCTAACAGGGACTATGGCTACACCTTC	CASSLEPNRDYGYTF
TRBV18	TRBJ2-5	.	TRBD2	TGTGCCAGCTCACCATTAGCGGGTGGATACCAAGAGACCCAGTACTTC	CASSPLAGGYQETQYF
TRBV10-3	TRBJ2-7	once	TRBD1	TGTGCCATCACCCCGGGACAGGGATGGGGGCAGTACTTC	CAITPGQGWGQYF
TRBV7-9	TRBJ1-5	.	TRBD1	TGTGCCAGCAGCTTAGGTACAGGGGGAGGTCAGCCCCAGCATTTT	CASSLGTGGGQPQHF
TRBV7-8	TRBJ1-5	.	TRBD1	TGTGCCAGCAGCACCGGGACAGATAGCAATCAGCCCCAGCATTTT	CASSTGTDSNQPQHF
TRBV28	TRBJ2-7	.	TRBD2	TGTGCCAGCAGTGGACTAGCGGGGAGGGGCGAGCAGTACTTC	CASSGLAGRGEQYF
TRBV9	TRBJ2-1	.	TRBD1	TGTGCCAGCAGCGACCGACAGGGGCCCTACAATGAGCAGTTCTTC	CASSDRQGPYNEQFF
TRBV9	TRBJ2-3	.	TRBD2	TGTGCCAGCAGCGTAGGGGCGGGAGGGGGGCGGACAGATACGCAGTATTTT	CASSVGAGGGRTDTQYF
TRBV6-6	TRBJ2-5	.	.	TGTGCCAGCAGTGCGGGGGCGCGGCGGGAGACCCAGTACTTC	CASSAGARRETQYF
TRBV7-9	TRBJ1-2	.	TRBD1	TGTGCCAGCAGCTTCGCCGGGACAGCCTATGGCTACACCTTC	CASSFAGTAYGYTF
TRBV6-5	TRBJ1-2	.	.	TGTGCCAGCAGTTACGGCGGGCAGGAAGATGGCTACACCTTC	CASSYGGQEDGYTF
TRBV5-4	TRBJ1-3	.	.	TGTGCCAGCAGCTTGGGAGCTTCTGGAAACACCATATATTTT	CASSLGASGNTIYF
TRBV5-6	TRBJ1-6	.	.	TGTGCCAGCAGCTTGTTCAGGGTGGGTCTGCCCCTCCACTTT	CASSLFRVGLPLHF
TRBV5-6	TRBJ1-5	.	.	TGTGCCAGCAGCCACCGGGTCGCTCTTAATAGCAATCAGCCCCAGCATTTT	CASSHRVALNSNQPQHF
TRBV6-2/TRBV6-3	TRBJ2-6	.	TRBD2	TGTGCCAGCAGTTCTCTAGCGGGAAGCTCTGGGGCCAACGTCCTGACTTTC	CASSSLAGSSGANVLTF
TRBV6-6	TRBJ1-2	.	TRBD1	TGTGCCAGCACCCTGGACAGGGTCTATGGCTACACCTTC	CASTLDRVYGYTF
TRBV27	TRBJ2-7	.	.	TGTGCCAGCAGTAAGCAGGGACTCTACGAGCAGTACTTC	CASSKQGLYEQYF
TRBV6-5	TRBJ1-3	.	TRBD1	TGTGCCAGCAGGGGACAGGGAGAAGCTGGAAACACCATATATTTT	CASRGQGEAGNTIYF
TRBV20-1	TRBJ2-1	few	.	TGCAGTGCTCGTGGTTTAACCTACAATGAGCAGTTCTTC	CSARGLTYNEQFF
TRBV9	TRBJ2-1	.	TRBD2	TGTGCCAGCAGCGAACGGACTAGCGCCTACAATGAGCAGTTCTTC	CASSERTSAYNEQFF
TRBV10-1	TRBJ2-2	.	.	TGCGCCAGCAGTGAGCCTCCCGGGACACGGAACACCGGGGAGCTGTTTTTT	CASSEPPGTRNTGELFF
TRBV11-2	TRBJ2-7	.	.	TGTGCCAGCAGCACCCACCCCCGGTACGAGCAGTACTTC	CASSTHPRYEQYF
TRBV19	TRBJ2-1	.	TRBD2	TGTGCCAGTAGTATCGGGGGACTAGCGGGGGACAATGAGCAGTTCTTC	CASSIGGLAGDNEQFF
TRBV27	TRBJ2-1	.	TRBD2	TGTGCCAGCAGTTTATATGTCGGGAGGGCCCCCGGTGAGCAGTTCTTC	CASSLYVGRAPGEQFF
TRBV21-1	TRBJ2-3	.	.	TGTGCCAGCAGCAGGGCGGGGTTTCGCACAGATACGCAGTATTTT	CASSRAGFRTDTQYF
TRBV5-6	TRBJ1-1	.	.	TGTGCCAGCAGCTTGGGTCTGGGGGGAAACACTGAAGCTTTCTTT	CASSLGLGGNTEAFF
TRBV2	TRBJ1-6	.	TRBD1	TGTGCCAGCAGGGACAGGGGCGAATCACCCCTCCACTTT	CASRDRGESPLHF
TRBV7-9	TRBJ2-5	.	TRBD1	TGTGCCAGCAGCTTTGGGGGTCGACAGGGCGGAGAGACCCAGTACTTC	CASSFGGRQGGETQYF
TRBV6-5	TRBJ2-2	.	.	TGTGCCAGCAGACTTGGTACCGGGGAGCTGTTTTTT	CASRLGTGELFF
TRBV7-9	TRBJ2-7	once	TRBD1	TGTGCCAGCAGCTTATTGCAGGGGGCAGACGAGCAGTACTTC	CASSLLQGADEQYF
TRBV14	TRBJ2-5	.	.	TGTGCCAGCAGTACCCAGTTCCAAGAGACCCAGTACTTC	CASSTQFQETQYF
TRBV27	TRBJ1-5	.	TRBD1	TGTGCCAGCAGGCCCCTCGGACAGGTCTATCAGCCCCAGCATTTT	CASRPLGQVYQPQHF
TRBV15	TRBJ2-1	.	TRBD1	TGTGCCACCACACAGGGGGCCTGGAATGAGCAGTTCTTC	CATTQGAWNEQFF
TRBV7-2	TRBJ2-5	.	TRBD2	TGTGCCAGCAGCTTGGGGGGGGTGCGGCAGGAGACCCAGTACTTC	CASSLGGVRQETQYF
TRBV7-3	TRBJ2-1	.	.	TGTGCCAGCAGCTCCTACCGGGCCCTACGGAGGGATGAGCAGTTCTTC	CASSSYRALRRDEQFF
TRBV24-1	TRBJ1-2	once	.	TGTGCCACCAGTGATTACCCGGGACTGAGTAACTATGGCTACACCTTC	CATSDYPGLSNYGYTF
TRBV6-1	TRBJ2-1	.	TRBD2	TGTGCCAGCAGTGAAACTAGCGGGAGGGCCAATGAGCAGTTCTTC	CASSETSGRANEQFF
TRBV10-3	TRBJ2-1	.	.	TGTGCCATCAGTGAGTCGCGAGCGGAGGTTAGGTATGAGCAGTTCTTC	CAISESRAEVRYEQFF
TRBV25-1	TRBJ1-2	.	TRBD1	TGTGCCAGCTCGGACAGGGGATTTGGTGGCTACACCTTC	CASSDRGFGGYTF
TRBV5-6	TRBJ2-7	.	TRBD2	TGTGCCAGCAGCTTCCCTAGCGGGGGAACCTACCCGAGCTCCTACGAGCAGTACTTC	CASSFPSGGTYPSSYEQYF